This T cell receptor beta chain derives from a study of early T cells in non-severe SARS-CoV-2 infection. General study points: VDJdb matching, biased toward anti-spike CD8 responses, missed private and CD4 specificities.

Attached unique molecular identifiers marked individual cDNA molecules. In TCRdb, the 5' RACE reads were re-called with MiXCR into one record per CDR3 protein. The sample contains approximately 65,000 distinct CDR3 sequences, 10% to 15% of which appear only once. Germline CDR1 reads KGHDR; CDR2 reads SFDVKD. The CDR3 sequence is 13 residues long. V gave up 4 bases and J gave up 3 bases, with 8 bases separating them. This clonotype showed up many times. Its antigen is undetermined. The sequence was collected from an adult who was a healthcare worker with PCR-confirmed SARS-CoV-2 infection or an uninfected control (not recorded which). Sequencing used whole blood. This sequence joins TRBV24-1 and TRBJ2-5; D is possibly TRBD1 (5 bases). CDR3 nucleotides: TGTGCCACCAGTGACAGGGAAGAAGAGACCCAGTACTTC. Its protein product is CATSDREEETQYF.